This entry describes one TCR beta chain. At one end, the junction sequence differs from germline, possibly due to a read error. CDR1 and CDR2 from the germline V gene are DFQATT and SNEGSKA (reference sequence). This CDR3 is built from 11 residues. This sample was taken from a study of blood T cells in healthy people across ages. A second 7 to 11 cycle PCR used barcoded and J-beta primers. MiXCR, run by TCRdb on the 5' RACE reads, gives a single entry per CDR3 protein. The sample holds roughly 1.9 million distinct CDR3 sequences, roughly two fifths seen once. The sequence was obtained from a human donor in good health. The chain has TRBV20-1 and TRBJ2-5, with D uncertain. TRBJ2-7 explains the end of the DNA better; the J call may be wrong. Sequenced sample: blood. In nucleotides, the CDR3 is TGCAGGGCTAGAGTCGGATACGAGCAGTACTTC. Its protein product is CRARVGYEQYF.